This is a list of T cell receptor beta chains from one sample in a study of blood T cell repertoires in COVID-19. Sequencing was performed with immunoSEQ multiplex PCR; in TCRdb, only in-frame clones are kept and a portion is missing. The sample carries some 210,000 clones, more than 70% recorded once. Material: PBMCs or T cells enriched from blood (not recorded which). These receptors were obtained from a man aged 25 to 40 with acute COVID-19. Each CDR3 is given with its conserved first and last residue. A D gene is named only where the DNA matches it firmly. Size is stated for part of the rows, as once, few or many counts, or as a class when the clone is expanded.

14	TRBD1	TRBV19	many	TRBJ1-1	TGTGCCAGTAGTATCGACAGGGGGTACACTGAAGCTTTCTTT	CASSIDRGYTEAFF
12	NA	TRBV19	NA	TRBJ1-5	TGTGCCAGTAGTTGGCTCGGGAGGCCCCAGCATTTT	CASSWLGRPQHF
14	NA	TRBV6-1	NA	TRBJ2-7	TGTGCCAGCAGTGATCGGGTTCCTCTCCACGAGCAGTACTTC	CASSDRVPLHEQYF
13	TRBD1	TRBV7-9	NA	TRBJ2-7	TGTGCCAGCAGCCAGGGGACAGCCTACGAGCAGTACTTC	CASSQGTAYEQYF
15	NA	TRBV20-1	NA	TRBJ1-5	TGCAGTGCTAGTAAAGGGGGTATTAGCAATCAGCCCCAGCATTTT	CSASKGGISNQPQHF
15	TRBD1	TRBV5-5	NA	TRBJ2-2	TGTGCCAGCAGCTCTTTGACAGGGGGCGGCGGGGAGCTGTTTTTT	CASSSLTGGGGELFF
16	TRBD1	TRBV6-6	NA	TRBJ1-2	TGTGCCAGCAGTTACCTATCGGCGGGCCCAGGGGGAGGCTACACCTTC	CASSYLSAGPGGGYTF
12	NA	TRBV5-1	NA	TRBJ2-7	TGCGCCAGCAGCTTGGTCGTATACGAGCAGTACTTC	CASSLVVYEQYF
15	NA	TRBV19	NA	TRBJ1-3	TGTGCCAGTATGCCGGGACACCACTCTGGAAACACCATATATTTT	CASMPGHHSGNTIYF
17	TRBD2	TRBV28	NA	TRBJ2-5	TGTGCCAGCAGACCAGCCGGGACTAGCGGCTTCCAAGAGACCCAGTACTTC	CASRPAGTSGFQETQYF
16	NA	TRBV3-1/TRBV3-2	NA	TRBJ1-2	TGTGCCAGCAGTAAAGCCGGACAGCGGGGCAGTTATGGCTACACCTTC	CASSKAGQRGSYGYTF
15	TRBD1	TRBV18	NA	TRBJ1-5	TGTGCCAGCTCACCAGGGCAGGGGGGCAATCAGCCCCAGCATTTT	CASSPGQGGNQPQHF
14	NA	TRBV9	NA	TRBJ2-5	TGTGCCAGCAGCGTAGCCTCTAGCTCGGAGACCCAGTACTTC	CASSVASSSETQYF
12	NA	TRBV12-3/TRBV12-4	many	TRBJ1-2	TGTGCCAGCAGTCGCCACAGGGACGGCTACACCTTC	CASSRHRDGYTF
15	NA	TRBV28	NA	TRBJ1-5	TGTGCCAGCAGTACGTACGGGGATTATGGTCAGCCCCAGCATTTT	CASSTYGDYGQPQHF
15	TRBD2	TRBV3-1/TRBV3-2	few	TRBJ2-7	TGTGCCAGCAGCCAACTAGCGGGGAGCTCCTACGAGCAGTACTTC	CASSQLAGSSYEQYF
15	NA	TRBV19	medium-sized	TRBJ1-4	TGTGCCAGTTCCCCCCCAATGGGGGCGGCTGAAAAACTGTTTTTT	CASSPPMGAAEKLFF
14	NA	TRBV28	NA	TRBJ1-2	TGTGCCAGCAGTAACCTCCCCGAGAACTATGGCTACACCTTC	CASSNLPENYGYTF
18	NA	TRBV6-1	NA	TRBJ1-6	TGTGCCAGCAGTGAACCGGGGGGGCTAAGCTCCTATAATTCACCCCTCCACTTT	CASSEPGGLSSYNSPLHF
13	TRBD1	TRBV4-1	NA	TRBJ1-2	TGCGCCAGCAGCCAAGGACAGGGCTATGGCTACACCTTC	CASSQGQGYGYTF
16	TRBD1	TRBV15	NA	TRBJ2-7	TGTGCCACCAGCAGAGATACGGTGAGGGGGCAATACGAGCAGTACTTC	CATSRDTVRGQYEQYF
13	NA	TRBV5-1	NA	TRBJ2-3	TGCGCCAGCAAAAGGGGCCCCACAGATACGCAGTATTTT	CASKRGPTDTQYF
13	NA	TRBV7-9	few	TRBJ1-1	TGTGCCTCAAAGGGGATGCTGGGCACTGAAGCTTTCTTT	CASKGMLGTEAFF
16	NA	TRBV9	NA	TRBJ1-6	TGTGCCAGCAGCGGGGCCGGGACGGGGGATAATTCACCCCTCCACTTT	CASSGAGTGDNSPLHF
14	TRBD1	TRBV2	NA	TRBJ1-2	TGTGCCAGCAGTGAAGCGCGACAGGGATTCGGCTACACCTTC	CASSEARQGFGYTF
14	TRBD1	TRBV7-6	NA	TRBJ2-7	TGTGCCAGCACCGAGACCGGGACAGGGACCGAGCAGTACTTC	CASTETGTGTEQYF
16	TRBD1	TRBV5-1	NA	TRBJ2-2	TGCGCCAGCAGCCCCGGGACAGATACTAACACCGGGGAGCTGTTTTTT	CASSPGTDTNTGELFF
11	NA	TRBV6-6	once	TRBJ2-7	TGTGCCAGCAAGGGAGGATTCGAGCAGTACTTC	CASKGGFEQYF
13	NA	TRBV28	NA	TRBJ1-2	TGTGCCACCATCGGACGGGGGGACTATGGCTACACCTTC	CATIGRGDYGYTF
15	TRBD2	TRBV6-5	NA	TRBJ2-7	TGTGCCAGCAGTTACTCGAGGTTGGGGGGGAGCGAGCAGTACTTC	CASSYSRLGGSEQYF
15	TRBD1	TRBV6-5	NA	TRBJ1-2	TGTGCCAGCAGTCCCGACCGGACAGGGGGCAATGGCTACACCTTC	CASSPDRTGGNGYTF
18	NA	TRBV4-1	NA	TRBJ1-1	TGCGCCAGCAGCCAAGAACCGGGAGTGGAGGGGTACGTCACTGAAGCTTTCTTT	CASSQEPGVEGYVTEAFF
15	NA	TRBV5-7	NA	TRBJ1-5	TGTGCCAGCAGCCTTCGTCACACAGGCAATCAGCCCCAGCATTTT	CASSLRHTGNQPQHF
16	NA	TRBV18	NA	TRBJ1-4	TGTGCCAGCTCACCACTATTAAGAGCAACTAATGAAAAACTGTTTTTT	CASSPLLRATNEKLFF
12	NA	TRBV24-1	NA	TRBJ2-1	TGTGCCACCAGTGGCTACAGCAATGAGCAGTTCTTC	CATSGYSNEQFF
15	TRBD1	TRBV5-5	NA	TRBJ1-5	TGTGCCAGCAGCTGGGGACAGGGGGGTAATCAGCCCCAGCATTTT	CASSWGQGGNQPQHF
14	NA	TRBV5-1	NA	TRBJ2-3	TGCGCCAGCAGCTTGGAGGCTACCGGGGATACGCAGTATTTT	CASSLEATGDTQYF
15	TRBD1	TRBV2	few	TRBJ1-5	TGTGCCAGCAGTGATTCAGGGGGCCGAAATCAGCCCCAGCATTTT	CASSDSGGRNQPQHF
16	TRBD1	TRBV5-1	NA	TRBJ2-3	TGCGCCAGCAGCTCCGGACAGGGTGTTGCAACAGATACGCAGTATTTT	CASSSGQGVATDTQYF
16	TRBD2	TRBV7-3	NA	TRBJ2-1	TGTGCCAGCAGCCCCGGGGGGCTAGCGGGGGGCAATGAGCAGTTCTTC	CASSPGGLAGGNEQFF
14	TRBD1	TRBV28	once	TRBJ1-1	TGTGCCAGCAGTCCGGGACAGGGCAGGACTGAAGCTTTCTTT	CASSPGQGRTEAFF
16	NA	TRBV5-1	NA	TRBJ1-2	TGCGCCAGCAGCTTGCTACGGAGACAGACTAACTATGGCTACACCTTC	CASSLLRRQTNYGYTF
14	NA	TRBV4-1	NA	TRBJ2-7	TGCGCCAGCAGCTCCGAGGTTAGCTCCTACGAGCAGTACTTC	CASSSEVSSYEQYF
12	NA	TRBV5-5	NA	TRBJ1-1	TGTGCCAGCAGCTTATTTAGTACTGAAGCTTTCTTT	CASSLFSTEAFF
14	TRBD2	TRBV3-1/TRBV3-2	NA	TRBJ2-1	TGTGCCAGCAGCCAAGCGCTACTAGCGTTTGAGCAGTTCTTC	CASSQALLAFEQFF
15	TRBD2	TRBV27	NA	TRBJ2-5	TGTGCCAGCAGTACCCTAGCGGGGGGGCTGGAGACCCAGTACTTC	CASSTLAGGLETQYF
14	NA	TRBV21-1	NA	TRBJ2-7	TGTGCCAGCTCCCGGACAGGGGAAGGCTACGAGCAGTACTTC	CASSRTGEGYEQYF